The 25 T cell receptor beta chains in this list originate from one sample, sequenced in a study of cytomegalovirus exposure and HLA in healthy donors. A multiplex PCR was run with 60 Vbeta primers and 13 Jbeta primers. Only in-frame clones appear in the TCRdb table, and some are missing; sequencing was by immunoSEQ multiplex PCR. The profile shows about 150,000 clones, around two thirds of them singletons. Sequenced: PBMCs. Receptors originate from a male donor in good health and CMV-seronegative.

This clone was seen more than once but under ten times. The rearrangement uses TRBV7-2 and TRBJ2-1; a possible D gene is TRBD1 (6 bases). The CDR3 runs to 13 residues. Trimming removed 5 bases at V and 4 bases at J, with 9 bases between. The germline V gene encodes CDR1 SGHTA and CDR2 FQGNSA. The CDR3 sequence is CASSPGQYNEQFF. The CDR3 DNA reads as TGTGCCAGCAGCCCGGGACAATACAATGAGCAGTTCTTC. Based on the CDR3 plus reference TRBV7-2 and TRBJ2-1, the full variable domain is GAGVSQSPSNKVTEKGKDVELRCDPISGHTALYWYRQSLGQGLEFLIYFQGNSAPDKSGLPSDRFSAERTGGSVSTLTIQRTQQEDSAVYLCASSPGQYNEQFFGPGTRLTVL.

J is TRBJ1-1 and V is TRBV29-1; the D is unclear. The CDR3 consists of 11 residues. Trimming pared 7 bases from V and 1 base from J, leaving 7 bases between. Germline-derived CDR1 and CDR2 are SQVTM and ANQGSEA. This CDR3 reads CSGTENTEAFF. DNA of the CDR3: TGCAGCGGAACTGAGAACACTGAAGCTTTCTTT. Filled out from reference TRBV29-1 and TRBJ1-1, the complete variable domain reads SAVISQKPSRDICQRGTSLTIQCQVDSQVTMMFWYRQQPGQSLTLIATANQGSEATYESGFVIDKFPISRPNLTFSTLTVSNMSPEDSSIYLCSGTENTEAFFGQGTRLTVV.

This chain joins TRBV28 and TRBJ1-2; possibly TRBD1 for D (6 bases). V lost 2 bases to trimming and J lost 7 bases, with 17 bases between them. Germline CDR1 and CDR2: MDHEN and SYDVKM. This CDR3 region has 15 residues. The CDR3 DNA is TGTGCCAGCAGTTTACGTCTGGCGGGAGGGGGTGGCTACACCTTC. Protein product: CASSLRLAGGGGYTF.

This chain links TRBV7-3 with TRBJ2-2; tentative D call: TRBD2 (5 bases). CDR1 is SGHTA, CDR2 FQGTGA, per germline. CDR3 length: 14 amino acids. With 5 bases removed from V and 6 bases from J, the gap between germline ends came to 13 bases. The CDR3 loop reads CASSPSNRAGELFF. In DNA, the CDR3 is TGTGCCAGCAGCCCTAGCAATCGGGCCGGGGAGCTGTTTTTT.

This chain uses TRBV9 with TRBJ1-5; D is perhaps TRBD1 (5 bases). Germline V gene sequence: CDR1 SGDLS, CDR2 YYNGEE. This CDR3 is 13 amino acids long. Deletions cut 4 bases from V and 1 base from J, with 6 bases between. The CDR3 loop reads CASSKGSNQPQHF. For the CDR3, the DNA is TGTGCCAGCAGCAAGGGGAGCAATCAGCCCCAGCATTTT.

This clone occurred a few times. The rearrangement uses TRBV6-1 and TRBJ1-5; perhaps TRBD1 as D (6 bases). Trimming left V 9 bases short and J 4 bases short, with 13 bases between. The germline V gene has CDR1 MNHNS and CDR2 SASEGT. This CDR3 region has 13 residues. The CDR3 sequence is CASGETGNQPQHF. CDR3 in DNA: TGTGCCAGTGGGGAAACAGGGAATCAGCCCCAGCATTTT.

Comment on this clone: Germline and junction disagree at one end, which may indicate a read error. The rearrangement uses TRBV6-1 and TRBJ1-2; TRBD1 is a possible D gene (6 bases). Germline CDR1 MNHNS, CDR2 SASEGT. The CDR3 consists of 13 residues. CDR3 nucleotide sequence: TGTGCCAGCAGTGAAGCCTACAGGGATCCGCCCCCCTTC. Its protein product is CASSEAYRDPPPF.

V is TRBV5-1 and J is TRBJ2-5; unclear D gene. V dropped 0 bases and J dropped 1 base, with 10 bases sitting between them. Germline loops: CDR1 SGHRS, CDR2 YFSETQ. The CDR3 spans 15 residues. The DNA of the CDR3 is TGCGCCAGCAGCTTGGCCGTGGCATCCCAAGAGACCCAGTACTTC. Residues: CASSLAVASQETQYF.

The rearrangement joins TRBV2 to TRBJ1-1; the D is unclear. The length of the CDR3 is 14 residues. Germline-derived CDR1 and CDR2 are SNHLY and FYNNEI. Deletions cut 1 base from V and 1 base from J, with 7 bases between. CDR3 DNA: TGTGCCAGCAGTGAAGGGAGGGCGAACACTGAAGCTTTCTTT. Its protein product is CASSEGRANTEAFF. Using reference TRBV2 and TRBJ1-1 for the parts outside the CDR3, the full variable domain is EPEVTQTPSHQVTQMGQEVILRCVPISNHLYFYWYRQILGQKVEFLVSFYNNEISEKSEIFDDQFSVERPDGSNFTLKIRSTKLEDSAMYFCASSEGRANTEAFFGQGTRLTVV.

The chain recombines TRBV18 with TRBJ1-4; 11 positions match TRBD1. The V gene's germline CDR1 is KGHSH and CDR2 LQKENI. The CDR3 runs 14 residues. The ends lost 4 bases at V and 7 bases at J; junction bases unmatched: 2. For the CDR3, the DNA is TGTGCCAGCTCACAAGGACAGGGGGCTGAAAAACTGTTTTTT. The encoded protein is CASSQGQGAEKLFF.

The CDR3 DNA reads as TGTGCCAGCAGCTTAGGGGACAGGGGACGGGAGACCCAGTACTTC. Its protein product is CASSLGDRGRETQYF. V usage is TRBV7-9 and J usage is TRBJ2-5, with 10 positions matching TRBD1. Germline V CDR1 and CDR2: SEHNR, FQNEAQ (reference sequence). The CDR3 sequence is 15 residues long. V trimming: 1 base; J trimming: 5 bases; junction bases outside the gene matches: 4.

V and J are TRBV5-1 and TRBJ1-1; D not resolved. This CDR3 has 16 amino acids. V was pared by 3 bases and J by 4 bases, with 19 bases between. Germline V CDR1 and CDR2: SGHRS, YFSETQ. The CDR3 loop reads CASSSRISRSGTEAFF. The CDR3 DNA reads as TGCGCCAGCAGCTCAAGGATTTCGCGTTCAGGCACTGAAGCTTTCTTT.

As DNA, the CDR3 is TGTGCCAGCAGCGAGGCCGGGACAGGCACAGATACGCAGTATTTT. Its translation is CASSEAGTGTDTQYF. This chain connects TRBV6-1 to TRBJ2-3; TRBD1 matches 7 bases. Losses at the gene ends were 6 bases for V and 1 base for J; bases not matched to a gene: 7. The V gene's germline CDR1 is MNHNS and CDR2 SASEGT. The CDR3 is 15 amino acids.

This clone came up a few times. The rearrangement joins TRBV5-1 to TRBJ2-3, with D perhaps matching TRBD1 (5 bases). V dropped 0 bases and J dropped 3 bases, with 8 bases sitting between them. Germline V lookup: CDR1 SGHRS, CDR2 YFSETQ. The CDR3 is made up of 14 amino acids. The CDR3 reads CASSLVSGTDTQYF. CDR3 nucleotide sequence: TGCGCCAGCAGCTTGGTATCAGGGACAGATACGCAGTATTTT.

The rearrangement joins TRBV29-1 to TRBJ2-1; D is uncertain. The CDR3 totals 12 residues. Germline CDR1 reads SQVTM; CDR2 reads ANQGSEA. V lost 3 bases, J lost 4 bases, and 7 bases lay in between. CDR3 sequence: CSVDFRYNEQFF. The DNA for the CDR3 is TGCAGCGTTGACTTCAGGTACAATGAGCAGTTCTTC.

The chain joins TRBV28 to TRBJ2-1; possible D gene TRBD1, 5 bases. Looked up from germline, CDR1 is MDHEN and CDR2 is SYDVKM. CDR3 length equals 15 residues. The V and J ends lost 6 bases and 2 bases respectively, with 14 bases between them. CDR3 sequence reads: CASSPDRDPYNEQFF. CDR3 coding DNA: TGTGCCAGCAGCCCTGACAGAGACCCCTACAATGAGCAGTTCTTC.

There are a few counts of this clone. The chain recombines TRBV2 with TRBJ2-7; no definite D call. This CDR3 spans 12 amino acids. The V gene's germline CDR1 is SNHLY and CDR2 FYNNEI. V gave up 5 bases and J gave up 6 bases, with 11 bases separating them. The CDR3 region has the DNA TGTGCCAGCAGTTCCAGGCCGAGCGAGCAGTACTTC. This codes for CASSSRPSEQYF.

This clone has only a few counts. As DNA, the CDR3 is TGTGCCAGCAGCTTGGACGGGCAGCCCCAGCATTTT. Protein: CASSLDGQPQHF. The genes are TRBV5-8 and TRBJ1-5, with unresolved D. The CDR3 extends over 12 amino acids. Germline V lookup: CDR1 SGHTS, CDR2 YDEGEE. Trimming removed 0 bases at V and 7 bases at J, with 5 bases between. Using reference TRBV5-8 and TRBJ1-5 for the parts outside the CDR3, the full variable domain is EAGVTQSPTHLIKTRGQQATLRCSPISGHTSVYWYQQALGLGLQFLLWYDEGEERNRGNFPPRFSGRQFPNYSSELNVNALELEDSALYLCASSLDGQPQHFGDGTRLSIL.

The V gene is TRBV5-1, the J gene TRBJ1-3; perhaps TRBD1 as D (5 bases). The V and J ends lost 6 bases and 5 bases respectively, with 18 bases between them. The CDR3 length is 15 residues. The germline V gene has CDR1 SGHRS and CDR2 YFSETQ. The CDR3 is CASTLGDFLRNTIYF. The CDR3 coding sequence is TGCGCCAGCACCTTAGGGGACTTTCTCCGAAACACCATATATTTT.

There are a few counts of this clone. This chain links TRBV4-3 with TRBJ1-5, with a weak D call TRBD1 (5 bases). The CDR3 extends over 15 amino acids. Germline V gene lookup returns CDR1 LGHNA and CDR2 YSLEER. Between the trimmed V and J ends, which lost 0 bases and 6 bases, there was a span of 12 bases. CDR3 sequence reads: CASSQDRGGGQPQHF. CDR3 DNA sequence: TGCGCCAGCAGCCAAGATAGGGGCGGCGGTCAGCCCCAGCATTTT.

This clone was seen more than once but under ten times. The gene calls are TRBV5-1 and TRBJ1-2, with D hard to call. Trimming shortened V by 0 bases and J by 5 bases, and 5 bases separated the two germline ends. Germline V CDR1 and CDR2: SGHRS, YFSETQ. This CDR3 is 12 amino acids long. The CDR3 region has the DNA TGCGCCAGCAGCTTGGATGAGTATGGCTACACCTTC. It codes for CASSLDEYGYTF.

The genes are TRBV5-5 and TRBJ1-1; D unresolved. Per the germline V gene, CDR1 is SGHKS and CDR2 is YYEKEE (reference sequence). The V gene lost 2 bases and the J gene lost 5 bases, with 13 bases spanning the gap. The CDR3 totals 14 residues. The CDR3 spells CASSFGPSGTEAFF. DNA of the CDR3: TGTGCCAGCAGCTTCGGACCGTCGGGAACTGAAGCTTTCTTT.

V is TRBV13 and J is TRBJ1-1; D is perhaps TRBD1 (6 bases). Per the germline V gene, CDR1 is PRHDT and CDR2 is FYEKMQ (reference sequence). The V gene lost 2 bases and the J gene lost 1 base, with 17 bases spanning the gap. The CDR3 spans 17 residues. Here the CDR3 reads CASSLPSWGPRNTEAFF. For the CDR3, the DNA is TGTGCCAGCAGCTTACCGAGTTGGGGGCCTAGGAACACTGAAGCTTTCTTT.

This chain links TRBV5-8 with TRBJ2-7, with a possible D match to TRBD1 (5 bases). The CDR3 is 13 residues long. Germline V gene data show CDR1 as SGHTS and CDR2 as YDEGEE. Trimming left V 4 bases short and J 2 bases short, with 10 bases between. CDR3 loop: CASSLQGAYEQYF. In DNA, the CDR3 is TGTGCCAGCAGCCTCCAAGGGGCCTACGAGCAGTACTTC.

Points on this clone: At the DNA level, this CDR3 is encoded by other sequences in the same sample as well. V is TRBV4-1 and J is TRBJ1-4; D uncertain. The V gene lost 0 bases and the J gene lost 10 bases, with 12 bases spanning the gap. Germline V gives CDR1 MGHRA, CDR2 YSYEKL. The CDR3 runs to 14 residues. CDR3 protein: CASSQDWSSGKLFF. The DNA of the CDR3 is TGCGCCAGCAGCCAAGACTGGTCTTCGGGAAAACTGTTTTTT.